This TCR beta chain was recorded in a study of response to subunit inactivated influenza vaccine. Whole-study findings and limits: That few new T cells are recruited by each seasonal influenza vaccination was the authors' suggestion.

One entry per CDR3 protein, called by TCRdb with MiXCR from the RT-PCR reads. Of 550,000 to 650,000 distinct CDR3 sequences listed, 10% to 15% were seen once; the top ten hold about 9.4%. This clonotype was seen a handful of times. The antigen remains undetermined. V was clipped by 0 bases and J by 7 bases, with 17 bases between them. Germline CDR1 SGHKS, CDR2 YYEKEE (reference sequence). The CDR3 has 16 amino acids. Sequenced here: PBMCs from blood, sampled on the day of vaccination. The clonotype originates from a man in his forties or fifties who received an inactivated influenza vaccine. This chain joins TRBV5-5 and TRBJ2-1; D gene unclear. CDR3 sequence (DNA): TGTGCCAGCAGCTTGGGGGTCCTCCGGGCTGGGAATGAGCAGTTCTTC. Translating it yields CASSLGVLRAGNEQFF.